The next 15 T cell receptor beta chains were all read from a single sample in a study of T cells in Graves' hyperthyroidism and ophthalmopathy. The investigators amplified TCR beta CDR3 regions from RNA transcripts. TCR CDR3 regions were first amplified by RT-PCR with HTBI primers. In TCRdb, the multiplex PCR reads were re-called with MiXCR into one record per CDR3 protein. The repertoire holds about 610,000 distinct CDR3 sequences, with roughly 14% as singletons. Material: blood. These TCRs come from a woman in her thirties or forties with Graves' ophthalmopathy.

This clonotype came up many times. The rearrangement uses TRBV2 and TRBJ1-1, with D possibly being TRBD1 (6 bases). Trimming stripped 7 bases from V and 1 base from J, with 10 bases between. The CDR3 spans 13 residues. Germline CDR1 is SNHLY and CDR2 is FYNNEI. DNA for the CDR3: TGTGCCAGCACAAAGGGACAGAACACTGAAGCTTTCTTT. It is translated as CASTKGQNTEAFF.

This clonotype was recorded many times. The rearrangement uses TRBV11-2 and TRBJ1-1, with 9 positions matching TRBD1. This CDR3 has 16 residues. CDR1 is SGHAT, CDR2 FQNNGV, per germline. V lost 5 bases and J lost 3; bases outside the gene matches: 10. The CDR3 here is CASSETGGIGDTEAFF. CDR3 nucleotide sequence: TGTGCCAGCAGCGAAACAGGGGGCATAGGGGACACTGAAGCTTTCTTT.

Only a few counts were recorded for this clonotype. This chain joins TRBV5-4 and TRBJ1-1; TRBD1 is a possible D gene (6 bases). V shed 3 bases and J shed 1 base, with 13 bases lying between them. There are 15 residues in the CDR3. Germline CDR1 and CDR2: SGHNT and YYREEE (reference sequence). CDR3 region: CASSSLLGGNTEAFF. Here the CDR3 DNA reads TGTGCCAGCAGCTCTCTCCTAGGGGGGAACACTGAAGCTTTCTTT.

This clonotype was recorded at least ten times. This sequence joins TRBV28 and TRBJ2-7; D call uncertain. V lost 7 bases, J lost 5 bases, and 9 bases lay in between. The CDR3 consists of 11 residues. Looked up from germline, CDR1 is MDHEN and CDR2 is SYDVKM. CDR3 sequence (DNA): TGTGCCAGCACGAAGTTCGACGAGCAGTACTTC. Protein: CASTKFDEQYF.

At least ten counts were recorded for this clonotype. The CDR3 here is CASSCTGPSITYEQYF. DNA for the CDR3: TGTGCCAGCAGCTGTACAGGGCCTTCTATCACCTACGAGCAGTACTTC. The chain is built from TRBV7-3 and TRBJ2-7; a weak D match, TRBD1 (6 bases). The CDR3 is 16 residues long. Trimming took 4 bases from V and 2 from J, leaving 18 bases between them. The V gene's germline CDR1 is SGHTA and CDR2 FQGTGA.

This chain joins TRBV3-1 and TRBJ1-2; D unresolved. V gave up 1 base and J gave up 6 bases, with 6 bases separating them. The CDR3 is 12 amino acids. In germline, CDR1 is LGHDT, CDR2 YNNKEL (reference sequence). The CDR3 DNA sequence: TGTGCCAGCAGCCAAGTCCGCCATGGCTACACCTTC. It encodes CASSQVRHGYTF. Variable domain in full (rest from reference TRBV3-1 and TRBJ1-2): DTAVSQTPKYLVTQMGNDKSIKCEQNLGHDTMYWYKQDSKKFLKIMFSYNNKELIINETVPNRFSPKSPDKAHLNLHINSLELGDSAVYFCASSQVRHGYTFGSGTRLTVV.

This clonotype was observed many times. The J gene is TRBJ2-2, the V gene TRBV2, with 8 bases identical to TRBD2. The CDR3 contains 17 residues. Germline lookup yields CDR1 SNHLY and CDR2 FYNNEI. J was trimmed by 7 bases and V by 1 base; bases with no gene match: 11. The CDR3 reads CASSEVAGPYTSGELFF. The DNA of the CDR3 is TGTGCCAGCAGTGAAGTAGCGGGACCCTACACCAGCGGGGAGCTGTTTTTT.

The gene calls are TRBV20-1 and TRBJ2-7; D may match TRBD1 or TRBD2 (5 bases each). V lost 0 bases, J lost 6 bases, and 21 bases lay in between. In germline, CDR1 is DFQATT, CDR2 SNEGSKA (reference sequence). The CDR3 spans 16 residues. The CDR3 loop reads CSAREHPSGRPPEQYF. The CDR3 nucleotides read TGCAGTGCTAGAGAACACCCGTCGGGGCGCCCCCCCGAGCAGTACTTC.

This clonotype occurred many times. The rearrangement links TRBV30 to TRBJ1-1; D possibly corresponds to TRBD1 (5 bases). This CDR3 is 13 amino acids long. Germline loops: CDR1 GTSNPN, CDR2 SVGIG (reference sequence). Trimming took off 4 bases at V and 1 base at J, with 10 bases between the two ends. CDR3 coding DNA: TGTGCCTGGAATCACAGGTCGAACACTGAAGCTTTCTTT. It is translated as CAWNHRSNTEAFF.

There are many counts of this clonotype. The chain recombines TRBV28 with TRBJ2-7, with D possibly TRBD1 on 6 matching bases. Between the trimmed V and J ends, which lost 7 bases and 5 bases, there was a span of 24 bases. The germline CDR1 and CDR2 sequences are MDHEN and SYDVKM. The CDR3 is made up of 16 amino acids. The CDR3 is CASTAWKGNREDEQYF. The CDR3 DNA reads TGTGCCAGCACCGCGTGGAAGGGGAACAGGGAAGACGAGCAGTACTTC.

There are many counts of this clonotype. The V gene is TRBV4-3, the J gene TRBJ1-1; D unclear. V lost 0 bases and J lost 11, with 13 bases in between. This CDR3 has 13 amino acids. Germline values: CDR1 LGHNA, CDR2 YSLEER. CDR3 loop: CASSQDHSGEAFF. CDR3 sequence (DNA): TGCGCCAGCAGCCAAGATCATAGCGGCGAGGCTTTCTTT.

This clonotype was counted at least ten times. V is TRBV2 and J is TRBJ1-5; D ambiguous. Germline assignment: CDR1 SNHLY and CDR2 FYNNEI. Trimming pared 6 bases from V and 3 bases from J, leaving 9 bases between. The CDR3 has 13 residues. The CDR3 reads CASRKDLNQPQHF. CDR3 in DNA: TGTGCCAGCAGGAAGGATCTCAATCAGCCCCAGCATTTT. The full variable domain, with the rest looked up from reference TRBV2 and TRBJ1-5, is EPEVTQTPSHQVTQMGQEVILRCVPISNHLYFYWYRQILGQKVEFLVSFYNNEISEKSEIFDDQFSVERPDGSNFTLKIRSTKLEDSAMYFCASRKDLNQPQHFGDGTRLSIL.

V is TRBV7-9 and J is TRBJ2-4; D might be TRBD2 (5 bases). V lost 0 bases to trimming and J lost 5 bases, with 8 bases between them. CDR1 is SEHNR, CDR2 FQNEAQ, per germline (reference sequence). The CDR3 consists of 14 residues. CDR3 DNA sequence: TGTGCCAGCAGCTTAGCGGGAGAAGAAAACATTCAGTACTTC. Encoded protein: CASSLAGEENIQYF.

The table lists this clonotype with many counts. Relative to the germline gene, one junction end is altered; a read error may explain this. The gene calls are TRBV28 and TRBJ1-6, with 7 positions matching TRBD1. Germline-derived CDR1 and CDR2 are MDHEN and SYDVKM. This CDR3 is 15 amino acids long. The CDR3 reads CASNLRRDSNSPLHF. The CDR3 DNA reads as TGTGCCAGCAATTTAAGACGGGACAGTAATTCACCCCTCCACTTT.

This clonotype was seen ten or more times. The J gene is TRBJ1-1, the V gene TRBV28; 8 nucleotides align to TRBD1. The CDR3 loop spans 14 amino acids. CDR1 and CDR2 (germline): MDHEN, SYDVKM. Unmatched junction bases numbered 6, after V lost 6 bases and J lost 3 bases. The DNA for the CDR3 is TGTGCCAGCAGCACGACAGGGGTACACACTGAAGCTTTCTTT. It codes for CASSTTGVHTEAFF.